A selection of T cell receptor beta chains follows, all from one sample in a study of shared T cell receptors in the human thymus. Generated by immunoSEQ multiplex PCR, the TCRdb table keeps only in-frame clones and is missing some. The data contain 72,000 or so clones, about 95% of them seen just once; the ten biggest clones take up roughly 0.033%. The sequencing input was thymocytes. Receptor source: a human donor. CDR3s include the opening cysteine and the closing phenylalanine or tryptophan.

J,V,CDR3
TRBJ1-2,TRBV14,CASSPLGPSLGYTF
TRBJ2-5,TRBV28,CASSLARQETQYF
TRBJ2-1,TRBV7-2,CASSLAASGGRNNEQFF
TRBJ2-3,TRBV7-3,CASSPRPPDTDTQYF
TRBJ1-2,TRBV10-3,CAISELYPNPYGYTF
TRBJ2-7,TRBV2,CASSEKQGRIPTRYEQYF
TRBJ1-2,TRBV5-4,CASSWRYRGLYHYGYTF
TRBJ2-2,TRBV30,CAWSRSGLADPILSGELFF
TRBJ2-7,TRBV6-4,CASSDPPLGESSYEQYF
TRBJ2-2,TRBV6-5,CASSYEGSGELFF
TRBJ2-5,TRBV4-1,CASSQGLALETQYF
TRBJ1-6,TRBV30,CAWSVRWRGHSSYNSPLHF
TRBJ2-1,TRBV27,CASSSTTMGNEQFF
TRBJ1-2,TRBV2,CARGQGSYGYTF
TRBJ1-6,TRBV7-2,CASSLSVGGEGNSPLHF
TRBJ2-7,TRBV9,CASSDGQGYEQYF
TRBJ2-6,TRBV4-1,CASSQGTSGGSSSGANVLTF
TRBJ2-7,TRBV11-3,CASSVHYEQYF
TRBJ2-3,TRBV30,CVSPPGLAGGPGTDTQYF
TRBJ2-7,TRBV28,CASSRPYVRRFPNYEQYF
TRBJ2-1,TRBV11-2,CASSLSPSRTSGEGNEQFF
TRBJ2-1,TRBV11-2,CASSLGGGEQFF
TRBJ1-6,TRBV6-6,CASSYGDGEGSPLHF
TRBJ2-7,TRBV4-2,CASSQDNDPAGVRDEQYF
TRBJ2-7,TRBV28,CASSRDRGRSRYEQYF
TRBJ2-5,TRBV15,CATSRVAGRIKETQYF
TRBJ1-1,TRBV10-3,CAISVRQDNTEAFF
TRBJ1-1,TRBV11-1,CASSTPGQGYTEAFF
TRBJ2-1,TRBV5-4,CASSSRVGESSDEQFF
TRBJ2-3,TRBV7-3,CASSLNRAGGTDTQYF
TRBJ2-5,TRBV5-1,CASSSSAGEETQYF
TRBJ1-1,TRBV19,CASRTGGALMNTEAFF
TRBJ2-3,TRBV5-5,CASSLEGAGGTDTQYF
TRBJ2-4,TRBV27,CASSYRQALAKNIQYF
TRBJ1-1,TRBV11-2,CASSPEGKGTEAFF
TRBJ1-4,TRBV27,CASTLGQATNEKLFF
TRBJ2-7,TRBV9,CASSVASRPNIEVNEQYF
TRBJ2-1,TRBV4-3,CASSQDGRAGNNEQFF
TRBJ2-3,TRBV4-3,CASSPIGGEYTDTQYF
TRBJ1-5,TRBV28,CASSRTTRLNQPQHF
TRBJ1-1,TRBV28,CASSPSGIVNTEAFF
TRBJ2-1,TRBV5-4,CASKLKPQGADEQFF
TRBJ2-1,TRBV5-1,CASSLPTNRGYNEQFF
TRBJ1-6,TRBV30,CAWTTGGAFSSYNSPLHF
TRBJ1-3,TRBV5-1,CASSLGGLTRSGNTIYF
TRBJ2-1,TRBV19,CASSLQGPMSNEQFF
TRBJ2-7,TRBV7-2,CASSLELQGFWSYEQYF
TRBJ2-3,TRBV2,CASINGGCTDTQYF
TRBJ2-1,TRBV29-1,CSVEVTTRNEQFF
TRBJ2-1,TRBV9,CASSLGTSGAHYNEQFF
TRBJ2-3,TRBV4-1,CASSPFTGFLITDTQYF